The clone carrying this T cell receptor beta chain has a handful of counts. Its antigen is not identified. The data derive from a study of CD8 T cells in ankylosing spondylitis. CDR3 length: 15 amino acids. Trimming left V 4 bases short and J 0 bases short, with 10 bases between. CDR1 LGHNA and CDR2 YSLEER come from the germline V gene. Study conclusions and caveats: There were earlier reports of some motif variants in reactive arthritis synovial fluid and blood. Reportedly, disease-linked clones are significantly enriched in ankylosing spondylitis patients' matched synovial fluid.

A quantitative 5'-RACE method, one with molecular barcodes, was used to make TCR beta libraries. A single record per CDR3 protein comes from TCRdb applying MiXCR to the 5' RACE reads. The sample lists about 310,000 distinct CDR3 sequences, under 25% seen once, with 3.5% in the top ten. The sample consisted of blood, either unsorted or a sorted T cell fraction (not recorded which). This receptor was obtained from a female donor with ankylosing spondylitis or in good health (not recorded which). The V gene is TRBV4-3, the J gene TRBJ2-1; D is ambiguous. This CDR3 is CASSLNSGSYNEQFF. CDR3 coding DNA: TGCGCCAGCAGCCTAAACTCCGGCTCCTACAATGAGCAGTTCTTC.